These 30 T cell receptor beta chains were all obtained from the same sample, sequenced in a study of blood T cell dynamics during melanoma immunotherapy. Time point meaning: pre-treatment baseline. Repertoires were generated with immunoSEQ multiplex PCR, while TCRdb's copy carries only in-frame clones and drops some. The table lists roughly 16,000 clones, around 83% of them singletons, with approximately 8.1% in the top ten. The input for sequencing was blood, taken from a patient treated with checkpoint blockade. The origin of the receptors is a human donor with melanoma.

V and J are TRBV2 and TRBJ2-7, with TRBD2 as a possible D gene (6 bases). The germline V gene encodes CDR1 SNHLY and CDR2 FYNNEI. The CDR3 is 15 amino acids. V lost 7 bases, J lost 1 base, and 17 bases lay in between. CDR3 sequence: CASIRERVPSYEQYF. CDR3 nucleotides: TGTGCCAGCATCAGAGAGCGGGTTCCGTCCTACGAGCAGTACTTC. Together with reference TRBV2 and TRBJ2-7, the CDR3 gives the full variable domain: EPEVTQTPSHQVTQMGQEVILRCVPISNHLYFYWYRQILGQKVEFLVSFYNNEISEKSEIFDDQFSVERPDGSNFTLKIRSTKLEDSAMYFCASIRERVPSYEQYFGPGTRLTVT.

The gene calls are TRBV7-9 and TRBJ2-5, with a weak D call TRBD1 (6 bases). The V end was cut by 1 base, the J end by 4 bases, with 13 bases between. Germline-derived CDR1 and CDR2 are SEHNR and FQNEAQ (reference sequence). The CDR3 extends over 15 amino acids. The CDR3, as DNA: TGTGCCAGCAGCTTAGACTTCACAGGGAGAGAGACCCAGTACTTC. The encoded protein is CASSLDFTGRETQYF.

The chain links TRBV5-1 to TRBJ2-2; D is undetermined. From germline, CDR1 is SGHRS and CDR2 YFSETQ. CDR3 size: 16 residues. V lost 4 bases, J lost 3 bases, and 16 bases lay in between. CDR3: CASSPVGGSYTGELFF. The CDR3, as DNA: TGCGCCAGCAGCCCGGTGGGTGGCAGCTACACCGGGGAGCTGTTTTTT.

The chain combines TRBV11-2 with TRBJ2-7; TRBD1 agrees at 9 bases. The germline V gene has CDR1 SGHAT and CDR2 FQNNGV. V dropped 2 bases and J dropped 3; count of bases not matched to a gene: 5. The CDR3 loop spans 15 amino acids. CDR3 bases: TGTGCCAGCAGCTTACAACCGACAGGGGGCTACGAGCAGTACTTC. Its protein is CASSLQPTGGYEQYF.

The V gene is TRBV28, the J gene TRBJ2-6; possibly TRBD1 or TRBD2 for D (5 bases each). Looked up from germline, CDR1 is MDHEN and CDR2 is SYDVKM. With 3 bases removed from V and 3 bases from J, the gap between germline ends came to 15 bases. This CDR3 has 17 amino acids. The CDR3 loop is CASSFRGELVGANVLTF. As DNA, the CDR3 is TGTGCCAGCAGTTTCCGAGGGGAACTGGTTGGGGCCAACGTCCTGACTTTC.

The rearrangement uses TRBV28 and TRBJ1-5, with D perhaps matching TRBD1 (5 bases). V was shortened by 6 bases and J by 6 bases, with 18 bases between the two germline ends. This CDR3 contains 15 residues. Germline lookup yields CDR1 MDHEN and CDR2 SYDVKM. In DNA, the CDR3 is TGTGCCAGCAGGCTAGGCATGGGGGGGGTTCAGCCCCAGCATTTT. Residues: CASRLGMGGVQPQHF.

CDR3: CASSLETGPQYF. The CDR3 DNA reads TGCGCCAGCAGCTTGGAGACAGGGCCGCAGTACTTC. The rearrangement joins TRBV5-1 to TRBJ2-7, with 7 bases that match TRBD1. In germline, CDR1 is SGHRS, CDR2 YFSETQ. The length of the CDR3 is 12 residues. J was trimmed by 9 bases and V by 0 bases; bases with no gene match: 3.

The V call is TRBV7-2, the J call TRBJ2-1, with 9 bases matching TRBD2. Trimming took 5 bases from V and 1 from J; bases not matched to a gene: 3. The germline V gene encodes CDR1 SGHTA and CDR2 FQGNSA. This CDR3 is 15 amino acids long. CDR3 sequence reads: CASSPLAGSYNEQFF. CDR3 in DNA: TGTGCCAGCAGCCCTCTAGCGGGATCCTACAATGAGCAGTTCTTC.

The genes are TRBV27 and TRBJ2-6; 8 bases are shared with TRBD1. V shed 1 base, J shed 3 bases, and the junction held 17 bases outside the gene matches. This CDR3 has 21 residues. In germline, CDR1 is MNHEY, CDR2 SMNVEV (reference sequence). CDR3: CASSLFNPGQGALGGANVLTF. The CDR3 region has the DNA TGTGCCAGCAGTTTATTTAACCCCGGGCAGGGGGCCTTGGGTGGGGCCAACGTCCTGACTTTC.

The rearrangement uses TRBV2 and TRBJ1-4; TRBD1 matches at 8 bases. J lost 7 bases, V lost 3 bases, and 7 bases had no gene match. The CDR3 runs 15 residues. Germline CDR1 reads SNHLY; CDR2 reads FYNNEI. The CDR3 sequence: CASSDRGRSSEKLFF. The CDR3 DNA is TGTGCCAGCAGTGACAGGGGGCGATCATCTGAAAAACTGTTTTTT.

The chain employs TRBV6-6 and TRBJ2-5; tentative D call: TRBD1 (6 bases). Trimming took off 2 bases at V and 3 bases at J, with 13 bases between the two ends. The germline V gene encodes CDR1 MNHNY and CDR2 SVGAGI (reference sequence). The CDR3 is 15 amino acids. CDR3 residues: CASSYAGTREETQYF. As DNA, the CDR3 is TGTGCCAGCAGTTACGCAGGGACACGGGAAGAGACCCAGTACTTC.

This chain links TRBV27 with TRBJ1-1; D may be TRBD1 (5 bases). Between the trimmed V and J ends, which lost 4 bases and 4 bases, there was a span of 16 bases. Per the germline V gene, CDR1 is MNHEY and CDR2 is SMNVEV (reference sequence). This CDR3 contains 15 residues. The CDR3 here is CASSSYGLQGTEAFF. In DNA, the CDR3 is TGTGCCAGCAGTTCCTACGGCCTCCAGGGCACTGAAGCTTTCTTT.

The chain carries TRBV28 and TRBJ2-5, with D possibly TRBD2 on 6 matching bases. The assigned J gene may be wrong: the sequence end matches TRBJ2-7 better. Germline-derived CDR1 and CDR2 are MDHEN and SYDVKM. The CDR3 covers 16 residues. CDR3 protein: CASSPLTRSISYEQYF. The CDR3 DNA follows: TGTGCCAGCAGTCCCCTGACTAGATCCATCTCCTACGAGCAGTACTTC.

The V call is TRBV28, the J call TRBJ1-5, with 9 bases aligning to TRBD1. CDR1 and CDR2 from the germline V gene are MDHEN and SYDVKM. There are 11 residues in the CDR3. V shed 10 bases and J 6 bases; nucleotides not matched to a gene: 1. CDR3 DNA: TGTGCCACGGACAGGGGTCAGCCCCAGCATTTT. It specifies CATDRGQPQHF.

This chain uses TRBV4-3 with TRBJ2-4; D is perhaps TRBD1 (6 bases). Germline values: CDR1 LGHNA, CDR2 YSLEER. Between the trimmed V and J ends, which lost 3 bases and 2 bases, there was a span of 20 bases. The CDR3 is 18 amino acids. The CDR3 here is CASSHEPREGHPKNIQYF. DNA of the CDR3: TGCGCCAGCAGCCACGAACCCCGAGAGGGACATCCCAAAAACATTCAGTACTTC.

This clone was detected only once. The V call is TRBV6-5, the J call TRBJ1-6; D gene unclear. Germline CDR1 MNHEY, CDR2 SVGAGI. The CDR3 is made up of 13 amino acids. Trimming left V 7 bases short and J 14 bases short, with 18 bases between. CDR3 loop: CASTLRAPFTLHF. CDR3 DNA: TGTGCCAGCACCCTACGGGCGCCATTCACCCTCCACTTT.

This clone was detected once. The chain uses TRBV6-5 and TRBJ2-7; D remains unclear. The CDR3 is made up of 14 amino acids. Germline-derived CDR1 and CDR2 are MNHEY and SVGAGI. V dropped 6 bases and J dropped 6 bases, with 18 bases sitting between them. The CDR3 DNA reads as TGTGCCAGCAGCCCAGGACCCAACCGGGCCGAGCAGTACTTC. As protein: CASSPGPNRAEQYF.

The rearrangement joins TRBV28 to TRBJ2-3; the match to TRBD2 covers 7 bases. Unmatched junction bases numbered 10, after V lost 5 bases and J lost 2 bases. This CDR3 spans 16 amino acids. CDR1 and CDR2 (germline): MDHEN, SYDVKM. The CDR3 protein is CASSPPGAGITDTQYF. As DNA, the CDR3 is TGTGCCAGCAGTCCCCCCGGAGCGGGGATCACAGATACGCAGTATTTT.

The chain is built from TRBV5-6 and TRBJ2-3; 7 positions agree with TRBD2. Unmatched junction bases numbered 8, after V lost 5 bases and J lost 2 bases. This CDR3 is built from 15 residues. Germline V CDR1 and CDR2: SGHDT, YYEEEE. CDR3 region: CASRPGGGYTDTQYF. CDR3 DNA sequence: TGTGCCAGCAGACCCGGGGGAGGGTACACAGATACGCAGTATTTT.

The CDR3 region has the DNA TGCAGCGTAGGCACCGGGACAGGGGTGGGTCAGCCCCAGCATTTT. Protein: CSVGTGTGVGQPQHF. The rearrangement joins TRBV29-1 to TRBJ1-5, with 10 bases identical to TRBD1. This CDR3 is 15 amino acids long. The J segment lost 6 bases and the V segment lost 6 bases, leaving 11 bases of the junction unmatched. CDR1 SQVTM and CDR2 ANQGSEA come from the germline V gene.

The chain combines TRBV28 with TRBJ1-3; no clear D gene. Trimming took 3 bases from V and 0 from J, leaving 9 bases between them. The germline CDR1 and CDR2 sequences are MDHEN and SYDVKM. The CDR3 sequence is 15 residues long. The CDR3 DNA is TGTGCCAGCAGTTTTGGGTCTAACTCTGGAAACACCATATATTTT. Residues: CASSFGSNSGNTIYF.

The gene calls are TRBV7-9 and TRBJ1-5; D might be TRBD1 (5 bases). Germline V CDR1 and CDR2: SEHNR, FQNEAQ (reference sequence). This CDR3 is 13 amino acids long. Trimming took off 5 bases at V and 1 base at J, with 6 bases between the two ends. The CDR3 loop is CASSRQSNQPQHF. The CDR3 DNA reads as TGTGCCAGCAGCAGACAGAGCAATCAGCCCCAGCATTTT. Using reference TRBV7-9 and TRBJ1-5 for the parts outside the CDR3, the full variable domain is DTGVSQNPRHKITKRGQNVTFRCDPISEHNRLYWYRQTLGQGPEFLTYFQNEAQLEKSRLLSDRFSAERPKGSFSTLEIQRTEQGDSAMYLCASSRQSNQPQHFGDGTRLSIL.

This clone was observed a few times. This sequence joins TRBV4-2 and TRBJ1-2; D call uncertain. This CDR3 spans 14 amino acids. The V gene lost 0 bases and the J gene lost 6 bases, with 11 bases spanning the gap. Germline values: CDR1 LGHNA, CDR2 YNFKEQ. CDR3 sequence reads: CASSQDLAADGYTF. CDR3 coding DNA: TGTGCCAGCAGCCAAGACTTAGCGGCGGATGGCTACACCTTC.

J is TRBJ2-1 and V is TRBV5-5, with D perhaps matching TRBD1 (7 bases). V shed 0 bases and J shed 6 bases, with 10 bases lying between them. This CDR3 is 14 amino acids long. Per germline, CDR1 SGHKS and CDR2 YYEKEE (reference sequence). The CDR3 is CASSLGQGGNEQFF. In DNA form, the CDR3 reads TGTGCCAGCAGCTTGGGCCAGGGGGGCAATGAGCAGTTCTTC.

This chain joins TRBV6-6 and TRBJ1-4; D is possibly TRBD1 (6 bases). CDR3 length equals 16 residues. V was pared by 0 bases and J by 7 bases, with 15 bases between. CDR1 MNHNY and CDR2 SVGAGI come from the germline V gene (reference sequence). The DNA of the CDR3 is TGTGCCAGCAGTTACTCGATAGGAGACAGGCGTGAAAAACTGTTTTTT. Encoded protein: CASSYSIGDRREKLFF.

The chain uses TRBV5-1 and TRBJ1-5, with a weak D call TRBD1 (6 bases). V shed 0 bases and J shed 0 bases, with 13 bases lying between them. Germline values: CDR1 SGHRS, CDR2 YFSETQ. The CDR3 runs 17 residues. This CDR3 reads CASSLGAGQSSNQPQHF. The CDR3 nucleotides read TGCGCCAGCAGCTTGGGGGCAGGACAGTCTAGCAATCAGCCCCAGCATTTT.

The chain is built from TRBV7-6 and TRBJ1-1; 11 bases map to TRBD1. The CDR3 covers 16 residues. CDR1 is SGHVS, CDR2 FNYEAQ, per germline. V trimming: 5 bases; J trimming: 3 bases; junction bases outside the gene matches: 8. CDR3 amino acids: CASSSFGTGGYTEAFF. In DNA form, the CDR3 reads TGTGCCAGCAGCAGTTTCGGGACAGGGGGATACACTGAAGCTTTCTTT.

The gene calls are TRBV27 and TRBJ1-3; D not resolved. From germline, CDR1 is MNHEY and CDR2 SMNVEV (reference sequence). The CDR3 runs to 13 residues. Trimming stripped 0 bases from V and 4 bases from J, with 4 bases between. The CDR3 loop reads CASSLSAGNTIYF. The CDR3, as DNA: TGTGCCAGCAGTTTATCGGCCGGAAACACCATATATTTT.

V is TRBV7-2 and J is TRBJ2-5, with 13 bases aligning to TRBD2. The CDR3 is made up of 14 amino acids. Per the germline V gene, CDR1 is SGHTA and CDR2 is FQGNSA. The V segment lost 5 bases and the J segment 13 bases; nucleotides outside the gene matches: 10. Here the CDR3 reads CASSIGLAGVEVYF. The CDR3 DNA follows: TGTGCCAGCAGCATAGGACTAGCGGGAGTGGAGGTGTACTTC.

This chain links TRBV4-3 with TRBJ2-1; D not resolved. There are 14 residues in the CDR3. Germline V CDR1 and CDR2: LGHNA, YSLEER. V shed 1 base and J shed 13 bases, with 17 bases lying between them. Here the CDR3 DNA reads TGCGCCAGCAGCCAAGCCCATCTGACGGGTTCACAGTTCTTC. Its translation is CASSQAHLTGSQFF.